This T cell receptor (beta chain) was sequenced for a study of Graves' ophthalmopathy and Graves' hyperthyroidism. This clonotype has ten or more counts. Trimming cost V 7 bases and J 8 bases, with 11 bases left between them. Per germline, CDR1 LNHDA and CDR2 SQIVND (reference sequence). CDR3 length equals 11 residues. The sequenced template was RNA, covering the TCR beta CDR3 region. The workflow started with a first-round RT-PCR run with HTBI primers and then moved on to a second-round multiplex PCR. TCRdb reanalysed the multiplex PCR reads using MiXCR and keeps one entry per CDR3 protein. The table shows about 210,000 distinct CDR3 sequences, with roughly 29% occurring only once. Ophthalmopathy donors showed moderate-to-severe activity, CAS ≥3, NOSPECS ≥4 and a duration under 3 months. Out of around 10 ml of fresh peripheral blood, PBMCs were obtained.

The sequencing input was peripheral blood. V gene TRBV19 combines with J gene TRBJ1-1, with D unclear. The clonotype comes from a man aged 50 or older with Graves' ophthalmopathy. The CDR3 reads CASTSGPEAFF. Here the CDR3 DNA reads TGTGCCAGTACCTCGGGTCCGGAAGCTTTCTTT.